This record covers a single T cell receptor (beta chain). Its antigen is still unknown. Trimming shortened V by 0 bases and J by 6 bases, and 19 bases separated the two germline ends. CDR3 length equals 17 residues. Germline lookup yields CDR1 SEHNR and CDR2 FQNEAQ (reference sequence). The record originates from a study of T cell responses to AZD1222 COVID-19 vaccine. General study points: Samples come after the peak T cell response, not at day 14.

Method: immunoSEQ multiplex PCR; TCRdb's copy keeps in-frame clones and lacks some. The sample includes around 190,000 clones, roughly 92% of them seen just once. This sequence originates from an adult in good health. The chain links TRBV7-9 to TRBJ2-3; a possible D gene is TRBD2 (6 bases). The sample in question was peripheral blood, obtained on day 0 of AZD1222 vaccination. The CDR3 is CASSLARGLPGRDTQYF. CDR3 DNA sequence: TGTGCCAGCAGCTTAGCGCGGGGACTCCCAGGGAGGGATACGCAGTATTTT.